This T cell receptor (beta chain) was captured in a study of human T cells and chemical hapten exposure. Time point noted: patch test 2, 6 weeks after DPC sensitization. Noted treatment: therapeutic diphenylcyclopropenone sensitization with weekly scalp DPC. Trimming shortened V by 6 bases and J by 5 bases, and 8 bases separated the two germline ends. Per germline, CDR1 LGHDT and CDR2 YNNKEL (reference sequence). The CDR3 is 11 residues long. MiXCR, applied by TCRdb to the RACE reads, yields one record per CDR3 protein. The sample carries some 350,000 distinct CDR3 sequences, about 6% recorded once. The receptor was isolated from a woman younger than 30 with alopecia areata. Some clones in this sample may be carry-over from other donors' samples. The rearrangement links TRBV3-1 to TRBJ2-7; D possibly corresponds to TRBD1 (6 bases). This specimen consisted of whole blood, obtained in connection with sensitization to the hapten diphenylcyclopropenone (DPC). The CDR3 here is CASRGANEQYF. CDR3 sequence (DNA): TGTGCCAGCAGGGGGGCAAACGAGCAGTACTTC.